The 32 T cell receptor beta chains listed next were all sequenced from one sample in a study of shared clonotypes between healthy human individuals. Libraries were prepared by immunoSEQ multiplex PCR; TCRdb keeps only in-frame clonotypes and omits some of them. Of roughly 590,000 clones listed, 95% are singletons. Naive CD8 cells comprised CD45RO-negative, CCR7-positively selected cells, excluding terminally differentiated effector memory CD45RA+ cells. The material sequenced was naive CD8+ T cells sorted from blood. These receptors all come from a woman in her 30s in good health.

The chain links TRBV5-5 to TRBJ1-2, with a tentative D call TRBD1 (5 bases). The V gene's germline CDR1 is SGHKS and CDR2 YYEKEE (reference sequence). The CDR3 is made up of 15 amino acids. V lost 4 bases and J lost 4, with 17 bases in between. The CDR3 coding sequence is TGTGCCAGCAGCCGCCGGGACGCTGCCGTCTATGGCTACACCTTC. Translation: CASSRRDAAVYGYTF.

The chain uses TRBV5-4 and TRBJ2-1; 8 nucleotides line up with TRBD2. The CDR3 loop spans 13 amino acids. Germline trimming cut 4 bases from V and 7 bases from J; bases unmatched to any gene: 4. Germline V gene data show CDR1 as SGHNT and CDR2 as YYREEE (reference sequence). The CDR3 sequence is CASSVSGTNEQFF. The CDR3 DNA is TGTGCCAGCAGCGTTAGCGGGACTAATGAGCAGTTCTTC. Full variable domain (remainder filled in from reference TRBV5-4 and TRBJ2-1): ETGVTQSPTHLIKTRGQQVTLRCSSQSGHNTVSWYQQALGQGPQFIFQYYREEENGRGNFPPRFSGLQFPNYSSELNVNALELDDSALYLCASSVSGTNEQFFGPGTRLTVL.

The rearrangement uses TRBV14 and TRBJ2-7, with D maybe TRBD2 (5 bases). The germline CDR1 and CDR2 sequences are SGHDN and FVKESK. The V end lost 0 bases, the J end lost 5 bases, and 5 bases lay between the germline ends. The CDR3 consists of 12 residues. The CDR3 sequence: CASSQDGDEQYF. The CDR3 coding sequence is TGTGCCAGCAGCCAAGACGGGGACGAGCAGTACTTC.

V and J are TRBV27 and TRBJ2-6, with TRBD1 matching 9 bases. Trimming at V came to 7 bases and at J to 1 base, leaving 5 bases not matched to a gene. In germline, CDR1 is MNHEY, CDR2 SMNVEV (reference sequence). The CDR3 contains 16 residues. CDR3 DNA sequence: TGTGCCAGCACACTACAGGGGGCATCTGGGGCCAACGTCCTGACTTTC. Amino acids: CASTLQGASGANVLTF.

J is TRBJ2-7 and V is TRBV11-1; maybe TRBD2 (7 bases). Germline-derived CDR1 and CDR2 are SGHAT and FQDESV (reference sequence). The CDR3 is 14 residues long. The V end lost 4 bases, the J end lost 4 bases, and 14 bases lay between the germline ends. Here the CDR3 reads CASSWTGGGYEQYF. CDR3 DNA sequence: TGTGCCAGCAGCTGGACGGGGGGCGGTTACGAGCAGTACTTC.

With regard to this clone: Other DNA sequences in the same sample also yield this CDR3. V usage is TRBV27 and J usage is TRBJ2-3; unclear D gene. The CDR3 consists of 14 residues. The V and J ends lost 2 bases and 0 bases respectively, with 6 bases between them. Germline V gene data show CDR1 as MNHEY and CDR2 as SMNVEV (reference sequence). The CDR3 protein is CASSLGVSTDTQYF. CDR3 nucleotide sequence: TGTGCCAGCAGTTTAGGGGTTAGCACAGATACGCAGTATTTT.

The chain employs TRBV27 and TRBJ2-7; D remains ambiguous. This CDR3 is 14 amino acids long. V was clipped by 3 bases and J by 5 bases, with 14 bases between them. Germline lookup yields CDR1 MNHEY and CDR2 SMNVEV (reference sequence). The CDR3 bases are TGTGCCAGCAGTTTCGTGCCAGACTCGAACGAGCAGTACTTC. Protein sequence: CASSFVPDSNEQYF.

This rearrangement joins TRBV2 to TRBJ1-4, with D unclear. V shed 10 bases and J shed 4 bases, with 13 bases lying between them. The germline V gene has CDR1 SNHLY and CDR2 FYNNEI. This CDR3 region has 13 residues. The CDR3 DNA reads TGTGCCACAGAATCTCGGGGTAATGAAAAACTGTTTTTT. Its protein product is CATESRGNEKLFF. Combining the CDR3 with reference TRBV2 and TRBJ1-4 gives the whole variable domain EPEVTQTPSHQVTQMGQEVILRCVPISNHLYFYWYRQILGQKVEFLVSFYNNEISEKSEIFDDQFSVERPDGSNFTLKIRSTKLEDSAMYFCATESRGNEKLFFGSGTQLSVL.

This chain links TRBV28 with TRBJ1-2; possibly TRBD1 for D (6 bases). V gave up 5 bases and J gave up 1 base, with 20 bases separating them. CDR1 is MDHEN and CDR2 is SYDVKM in the germline V gene. The CDR3 totals 17 residues. This CDR3 reads CASSTVLRDTNNYGYTF. CDR3 DNA sequence: TGTGCCAGCAGTACTGTTCTGCGGGACACAAATAACTATGGCTACACCTTC.

The J gene is TRBJ2-1, the V gene TRBV30, with 9 bases aligning to TRBD2. The CDR3 contains 13 residues. Germline V gene lookup returns CDR1 GTSNPN and CDR2 SVGIG (reference sequence). J lost 4 bases, V lost 3 bases, and 1 base had no gene match. The CDR3, as DNA: TGTGCCTGGAGGGCGGGAGGGTACAATGAGCAGTTCTTC. Translated: CAWRAGGYNEQFF.

The CDR3 DNA sequence: TGTGCCAGCAGCTCCCCCTTGGAGGGAGTTACCCACGAGCAGTACTTC. Amino acids: CASSSPLEGVTHEQYF. The rearrangement uses TRBV5-6 and TRBJ2-5, with D perhaps matching TRBD2 (6 bases). The J call may be in error: the DNA end matches TRBJ2-7 better. The CDR3 is 16 amino acids. CDR1 and CDR2 from the germline V gene are SGHDT and YYEEEE.

The chain recombines TRBV5-8 with TRBJ2-3, with D perhaps matching TRBD2 (6 bases). The CDR3 is 14 amino acids. Trimming shortened V by 5 bases and J by 2 bases, and 12 bases separated the two germline ends. Germline CDR1 reads SGHTS; CDR2 reads YDEGEE. DNA of the CDR3: TGTGCCAGCAGACGGGACTCGCACACAGATACGCAGTATTTT. It yields the protein CASRRDSHTDTQYF.

This clone was seen once. In the same sample, other DNA sequences code for this CDR3. V and J are TRBV27 and TRBJ2-3, with D unresolved. V was pared by 2 bases and J by 6 bases, with 3 bases between. This CDR3 is 11 amino acids long. Germline assignment: CDR1 MNHEY and CDR2 SMNVEV (reference sequence). Here the CDR3 DNA reads TGTGCCAGCAGTTTAGCGGATACGCAGTATTTT. Amino acids: CASSLADTQYF.

This clone was seen a single time. The J gene is TRBJ2-7, the V gene TRBV5-1; 7 nucleotides line up with TRBD1. In germline, CDR1 is SGHRS, CDR2 YFSETQ. V gave up 4 bases and J gave up 1 base; unmatched junction bases: 5. CDR3 size: 14 residues. CDR3 amino acids: CASSEGGESYEQYF. CDR3 DNA sequence: TGCGCCAGCAGCGAAGGGGGCGAATCCTACGAGCAGTACTTC.

This chain connects TRBV4-1 to TRBJ2-1, with a tentative D call TRBD2 (5 bases). The CDR3 extends over 17 amino acids. V lost 4 bases and J 3 bases, leaving 19 bases between the germline ends. Per germline, CDR1 MGHRA and CDR2 YSYEKL. Written as DNA, the CDR3 is TGCGCCAGCAGCCTCTCACCAGCGGATACTTACTACAATGAGCAGTTCTTC. It encodes CASSLSPADTYYNEQFF.

V usage is TRBV7-6 and J usage is TRBJ2-7; perhaps TRBD1 as D (6 bases). Trimming removed 5 bases at V and 2 bases at J, with 22 bases between. This CDR3 has 17 amino acids. Germline V gene data show CDR1 as SGHVS and CDR2 as FNYEAQ. CDR3 sequence: CASSHHPQEQGTYEQYF. CDR3 nucleotides: TGTGCCAGCAGCCACCATCCCCAGGAGCAGGGGACCTACGAGCAGTACTTC.

CDR3 loop: CASSGSIYEQYF. For the CDR3, the DNA is TGTGCCAGCAGCGGGAGTATCTACGAGCAGTACTTC. V gene TRBV27 combines with J gene TRBJ2-7, with TRBD2 as a possible D gene (6 bases). V was cut by 6 bases and J by 3 bases, with 9 bases left in between. Germline loops: CDR1 MNHEY, CDR2 SMNVEV (reference sequence). The CDR3 has 12 residues.

This clone was recorded once. The chain has TRBV4-1 and TRBJ2-2, with 7 nucleotides matching TRBD2. V lost 1 base and J lost 4; bases outside the gene matches: 3. CDR1 and CDR2 (germline): MGHRA, YSYEKL. This CDR3 has 15 amino acids. The CDR3 DNA is TGCGCCAGCAGCCAAGTGGGAGGGAGCACCGGGGAGCTGTTTTTT. Residues: CASSQVGGSTGELFF.

Concerning this clone itself: The identical CDR3 is also encoded by other nucleotide sequences in the sample. The chain couples TRBV5-1 to TRBJ2-7; D not resolved. CDR3 size: 13 residues. Deletions cut 2 bases from V and 2 bases from J, with 8 bases between. Germline CDR1 SGHRS, CDR2 YFSETQ. DNA of the CDR3: TGCGCCAGCAGCTTCTCTGGACCCTACGAGCAGTACTTC. This encodes CASSFSGPYEQYF.

The V call is TRBV27, the J call TRBJ2-1; the D gene could be TRBD1 or TRBD2 (5 bases each). The CDR3 spans 16 residues. V was pared by 4 bases and J by 0 bases, with 13 bases between. CDR1 MNHEY and CDR2 SMNVEV come from the germline V gene (reference sequence). CDR3 amino acids: CASSSPGTRSYNEQFF. In nucleotides, the CDR3 is TGTGCCAGCAGTTCCCCCGGGACCCGCTCCTACAATGAGCAGTTCTTC.

This chain links TRBV29-1 with TRBJ2-7; 10 positions agree with TRBD1. The germline V gene has CDR1 SQVTM and CDR2 ANQGSEA. V shed 1 base, J shed 2 bases, and the junction held 5 bases outside the gene matches. The CDR3 spans 15 residues. This CDR3 reads CSVEGGTGAPYEQYF. For the CDR3, the DNA is TGCAGCGTTGAAGGAGGGACAGGGGCCCCCTACGAGCAGTACTTC.

The chain carries TRBV7-6 and TRBJ2-3; D is tentatively TRBD1 or TRBD2 (5 bases each). This CDR3 region has 13 residues. The germline V gene encodes CDR1 SGHVS and CDR2 FNYEAQ. Trimming took off 4 bases at V and 2 bases at J, with 7 bases between the two ends. This CDR3 is CASSWGNTDTQYF. The CDR3 DNA sequence: TGTGCCAGCAGCTGGGGGAACACAGATACGCAGTATTTT. The variable domain in full, with the rest retrieved from reference TRBV7-6 and TRBJ2-3, is GAGVSQSPRYKVTKRGQDVALRCDPISGHVSLYWYRQALGQGPEFLTYFNYEAQQDKSGLPNDRFSAERPEGSISTLTIQRTEQRDSAMYRCASSWGNTDTQYFGPGTRLTVL.

The chain is built from TRBV19 and TRBJ1-6; D is perhaps TRBD1 (5 bases). The V gene's germline CDR1 is LNHDA and CDR2 SQIVND (reference sequence). This CDR3 spans 16 amino acids. The germline V and J ends were trimmed by 3 bases and 7 bases, with 16 bases remaining between them. CDR3 DNA: TGTGCCAGTAGTATTGGTTTGGCAGGGATCAATTCACCCCTCCACTTT. This sequence encodes CASSIGLAGINSPLHF.

The CDR3 DNA is TGTGCCAGCAGCTTGGCGGCTTCTACTGAAGCTTTCTTT. Translation: CASSLAASTEAFF. The gene calls are TRBV5-4 and TRBJ1-1; D remains unclear. Germline V gene lookup returns CDR1 SGHNT and CDR2 YYREEE (reference sequence). This CDR3 has 13 amino acids. Trimming took 0 bases from V and 5 from J, leaving 8 bases between them.

CDR3 loop: CASSIDPYRDTEAFF. The CDR3 region has the DNA TGTGCCAGTAGTATAGATCCCTACAGGGACACTGAAGCTTTCTTT. The rearrangement uses TRBV19 and TRBJ1-1, with D maybe TRBD1 (6 bases). Trimming took off 0 bases at V and 3 bases at J, with 11 bases between the two ends. The CDR3 spans 15 residues. Germline V CDR1 and CDR2: LNHDA, SQIVND (reference sequence).

V gene TRBV27 combines with J gene TRBJ2-7; 10 bases are shared with TRBD1. There are 13 residues in the CDR3. CDR1 is MNHEY and CDR2 is SMNVEV in the germline V gene (reference sequence). V lost 6 bases to trimming and J lost 6 bases; unmatched junction nucleotides: 5. CDR3 loop: CASSPGQGTEQYF. The CDR3, as DNA: TGTGCCAGCAGCCCGGGACAGGGGACCGAGCAGTACTTC.

The V call is TRBV11-2, the J call TRBJ2-7, with a tentative D call TRBD2 (6 bases). The V end lost 0 bases, the J end lost 2 bases, and 23 bases lay between the germline ends. Germline values: CDR1 SGHAT, CDR2 FQNNGV. This CDR3 has 19 amino acids. DNA of the CDR3: TGTGCCAGCAGCTTAGATCGTAGCGGACTTCAATCATCTGCCTACGAGCAGTACTTC. Its protein product is CASSLDRSGLQSSAYEQYF.

V usage is TRBV2 and J usage is TRBJ2-5; TRBD1 agrees at 8 bases. The length of the CDR3 is 16 residues. CDR1 is SNHLY and CDR2 is FYNNEI in the germline V gene. V was pared by 7 bases and J by 4 bases, with 14 bases of the junction left unmatched. CDR3 sequence: CASTVVSVRGPETQYF. In DNA form, the CDR3 reads TGTGCCAGCACAGTAGTGAGTGTCAGGGGGCCAGAGACCCAGTACTTC.

This chain links TRBV28 with TRBJ1-5; 10 nucleotides match TRBD1. Germline CDR1 MDHEN, CDR2 SYDVKM. With V trimmed by 4 bases and J by 9 bases, 18 bases remained unmatched. This CDR3 is built from 18 residues. The CDR3 DNA is TGTGCCAGCAGTTCGCCCTCGGACAGGGGGTCACGCCTGTGGCCCCAGCATTTT. Protein: CASSSPSDRGSRLWPQHF.

The V and J genes are TRBV5-1 and TRBJ1-5, with D uncertain. The V and J ends lost 4 bases and 4 bases respectively, with 15 bases between them. There are 15 residues in the CDR3. Germline V gene lookup returns CDR1 SGHRS and CDR2 YFSETQ. The CDR3 bases are TGCGCCAGCAGCCCCTCGGGAGTATCTAATCAGCCCCAGCATTTT. It encodes CASSPSGVSNQPQHF. The full variable domain, in which reference TRBV5-1 and TRBJ1-5 provide the parts outside the CDR3, is KAGVTQTPRYLIKTRGQQVTLSCSPISGHRSVSWYQQTPGQGLQFLFEYFSETQRNKGNFPGRFSGRQFSNSRSEMNVSTLELGDSALYLCASSPSGVSNQPQHFGDGTRLSIL.

In this sample, this clone turned up once. The CDR3 DNA sequence: TGCGCCAGCAGCCAAGGGCAGGCGCAAGAGACCCAGTACTTC. Its protein product is CASSQGQAQETQYF. The J gene is TRBJ2-5, the V gene TRBV4-1, with no clear D. CDR3 size: 14 residues. Germline V gives CDR1 MGHRA, CDR2 YSYEKL. V was clipped by 1 base and J by 2 bases, with 8 bases between them.

The chain has TRBV7-3 and TRBJ1-3; 8 bases match TRBD1. Germline V gene lookup returns CDR1 SGHTA and CDR2 FQGTGA. V shed 5 bases and J 3 bases; nucleotides not matched to a gene: 3. The CDR3 loop spans 14 amino acids. CDR3 DNA sequence: TGTGCCAGCAGCGTCGACAGGGGTGGAAACACCATATATTTT. Amino acids: CASSVDRGGNTIYF.